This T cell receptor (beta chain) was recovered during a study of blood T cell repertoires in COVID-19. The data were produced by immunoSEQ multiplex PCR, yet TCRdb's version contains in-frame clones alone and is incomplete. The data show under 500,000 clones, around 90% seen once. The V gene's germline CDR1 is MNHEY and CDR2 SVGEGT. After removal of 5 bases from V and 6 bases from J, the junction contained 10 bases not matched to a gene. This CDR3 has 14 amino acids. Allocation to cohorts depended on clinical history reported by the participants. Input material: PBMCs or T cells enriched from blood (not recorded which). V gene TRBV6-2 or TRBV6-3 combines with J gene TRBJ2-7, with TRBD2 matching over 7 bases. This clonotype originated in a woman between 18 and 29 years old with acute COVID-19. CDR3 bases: TGTGCCAGCAGTACGTGGGAGGGTCGCGGCGAGCAGTACTTC. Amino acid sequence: CASSTWEGRGEQYF.